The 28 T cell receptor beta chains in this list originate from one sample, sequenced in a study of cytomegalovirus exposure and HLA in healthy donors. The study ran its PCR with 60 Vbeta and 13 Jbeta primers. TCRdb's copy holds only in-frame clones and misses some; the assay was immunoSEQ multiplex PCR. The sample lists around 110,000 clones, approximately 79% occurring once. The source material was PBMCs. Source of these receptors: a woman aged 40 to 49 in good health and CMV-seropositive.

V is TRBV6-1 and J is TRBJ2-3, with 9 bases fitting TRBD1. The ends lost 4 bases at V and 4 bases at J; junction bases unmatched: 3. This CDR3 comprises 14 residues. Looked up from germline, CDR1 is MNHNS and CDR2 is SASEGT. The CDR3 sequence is CASSATGGADTQYF. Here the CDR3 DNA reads TGTGCCAGCAGTGCGACAGGGGGTGCAGATACGCAGTATTTT.

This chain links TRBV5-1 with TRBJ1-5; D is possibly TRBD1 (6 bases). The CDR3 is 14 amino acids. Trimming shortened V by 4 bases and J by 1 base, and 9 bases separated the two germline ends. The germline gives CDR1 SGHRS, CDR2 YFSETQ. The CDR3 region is CASSPGDSNQPQHF. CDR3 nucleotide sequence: TGCGCCAGCAGCCCAGGGGACAGCAATCAGCCCCAGCATTTT.

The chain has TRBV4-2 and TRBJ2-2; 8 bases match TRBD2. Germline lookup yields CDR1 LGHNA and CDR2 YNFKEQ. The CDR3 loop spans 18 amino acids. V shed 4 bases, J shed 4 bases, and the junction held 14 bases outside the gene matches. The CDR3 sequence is CASSPTIGSGGPTGELFF. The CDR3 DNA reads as TGTGCCAGCAGCCCGACCATAGGGAGCGGGGGTCCCACCGGGGAGCTGTTTTTT.

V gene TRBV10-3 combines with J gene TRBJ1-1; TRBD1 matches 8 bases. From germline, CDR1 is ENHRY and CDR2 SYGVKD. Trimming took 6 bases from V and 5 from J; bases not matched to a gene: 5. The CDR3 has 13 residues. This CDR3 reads CAISQDRGTEAFF. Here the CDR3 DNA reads TGTGCCATCAGCCAAGACAGGGGAACTGAAGCTTTCTTT.

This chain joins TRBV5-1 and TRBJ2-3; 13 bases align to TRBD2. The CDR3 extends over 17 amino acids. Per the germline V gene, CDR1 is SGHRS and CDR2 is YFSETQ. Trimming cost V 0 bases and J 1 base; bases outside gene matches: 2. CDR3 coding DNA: TGCGCCAGCAGCTTGGCAGGGACTAGCGGGGGCACAGATACGCAGTATTTT. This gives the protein CASSLAGTSGGTDTQYF.

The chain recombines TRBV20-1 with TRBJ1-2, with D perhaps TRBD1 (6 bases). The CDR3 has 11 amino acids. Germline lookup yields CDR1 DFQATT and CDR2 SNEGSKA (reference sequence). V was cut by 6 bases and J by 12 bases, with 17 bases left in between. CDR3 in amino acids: CSAGRGGTHTF. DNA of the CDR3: TGCAGTGCCGGGCGGGGGGGCACTCACACCTTC.

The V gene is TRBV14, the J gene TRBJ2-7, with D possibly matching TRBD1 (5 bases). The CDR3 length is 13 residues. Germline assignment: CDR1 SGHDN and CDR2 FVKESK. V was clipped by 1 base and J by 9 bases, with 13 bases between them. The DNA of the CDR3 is TGTGCCAGCAGCCAAGGAACGGCAGGGTGGCAGTACTTC. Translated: CASSQGTAGWQYF.

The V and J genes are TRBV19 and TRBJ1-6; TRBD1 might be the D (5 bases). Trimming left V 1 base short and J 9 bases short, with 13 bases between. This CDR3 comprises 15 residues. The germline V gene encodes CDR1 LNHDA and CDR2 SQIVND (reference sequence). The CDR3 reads CASSIGAGYSSPLHF. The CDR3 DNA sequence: TGTGCCAGTAGTATAGGAGCAGGGTACTCTTCACCCCTCCACTTT.

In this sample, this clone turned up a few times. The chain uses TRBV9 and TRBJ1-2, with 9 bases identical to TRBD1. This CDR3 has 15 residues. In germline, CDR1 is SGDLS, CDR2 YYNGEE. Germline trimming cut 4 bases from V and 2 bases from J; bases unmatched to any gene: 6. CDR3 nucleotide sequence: TGTGCCAGCAGCCCGGGGGACAGGGTAAACTATGGCTACACCTTC. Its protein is CASSPGDRVNYGYTF.

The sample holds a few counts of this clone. This CDR3 reads CASRSTSGTYEQYF. The CDR3 DNA reads as TGTGCCAGCAGATCGACTAGCGGGACCTACGAGCAGTACTTC. The chain recombines TRBV13 with TRBJ2-7; the match to TRBD2 covers 11 bases. Germline CDR1 reads PRHDT; CDR2 reads FYEKMQ (reference sequence). V dropped 6 bases and J dropped 2; count of bases not matched to a gene: 3. This CDR3 spans 14 amino acids.

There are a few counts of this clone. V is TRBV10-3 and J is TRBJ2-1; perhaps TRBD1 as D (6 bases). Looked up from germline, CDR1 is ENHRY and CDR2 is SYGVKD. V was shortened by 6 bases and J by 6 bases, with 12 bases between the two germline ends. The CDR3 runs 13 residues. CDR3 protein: CAIRQGSTNEQFF. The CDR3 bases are TGTGCCATCAGACAGGGTTCCACCAATGAGCAGTTCTTC.

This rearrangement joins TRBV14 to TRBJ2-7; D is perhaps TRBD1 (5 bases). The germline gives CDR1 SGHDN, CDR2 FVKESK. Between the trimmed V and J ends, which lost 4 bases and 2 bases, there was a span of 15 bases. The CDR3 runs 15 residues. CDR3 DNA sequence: TGTGCCAGCAGCCGAGATAGGACACGAGCCTACGAGCAGTACTTC. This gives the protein CASSRDRTRAYEQYF.

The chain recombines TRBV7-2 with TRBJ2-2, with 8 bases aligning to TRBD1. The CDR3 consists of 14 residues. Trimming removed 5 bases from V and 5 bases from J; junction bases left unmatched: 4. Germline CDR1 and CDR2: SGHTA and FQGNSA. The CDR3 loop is CASSPRTGTGELFF. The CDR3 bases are TGTGCCAGCAGCCCCAGGACAGGGACCGGGGAGCTGTTTTTT.

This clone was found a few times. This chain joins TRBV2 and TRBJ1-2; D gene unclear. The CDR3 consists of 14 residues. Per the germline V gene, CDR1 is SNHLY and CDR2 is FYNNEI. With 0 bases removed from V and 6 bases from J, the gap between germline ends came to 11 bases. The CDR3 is CASSEAGRRDGYTF. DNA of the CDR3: TGTGCCAGCAGTGAAGCGGGCAGGCGGGATGGCTACACCTTC. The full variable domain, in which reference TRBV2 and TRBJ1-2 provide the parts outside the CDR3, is EPEVTQTPSHQVTQMGQEVILRCVPISNHLYFYWYRQILGQKVEFLVSFYNNEISEKSEIFDDQFSVERPDGSNFTLKIRSTKLEDSAMYFCASSEAGRRDGYTFGSGTRLTVV.

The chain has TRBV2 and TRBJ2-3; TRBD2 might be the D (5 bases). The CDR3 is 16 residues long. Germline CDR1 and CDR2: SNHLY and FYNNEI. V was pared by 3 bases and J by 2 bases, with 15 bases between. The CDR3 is CASSDRIRDYTDTQYF. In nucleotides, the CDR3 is TGTGCCAGCAGTGACAGAATCCGCGACTACACAGATACGCAGTATTTT.

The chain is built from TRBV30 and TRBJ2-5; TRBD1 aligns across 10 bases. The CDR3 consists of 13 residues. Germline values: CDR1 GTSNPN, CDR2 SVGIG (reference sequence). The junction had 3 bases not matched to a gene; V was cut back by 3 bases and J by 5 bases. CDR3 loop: CAWRRGQGETQYF. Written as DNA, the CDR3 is TGTGCCTGGAGACGGGGACAGGGGGAGACCCAGTACTTC.

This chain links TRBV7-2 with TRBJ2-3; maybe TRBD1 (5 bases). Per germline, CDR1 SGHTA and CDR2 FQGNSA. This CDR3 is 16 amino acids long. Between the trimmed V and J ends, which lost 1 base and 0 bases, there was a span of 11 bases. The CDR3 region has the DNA TGTGCCAGCAGCTTAGAAGGGGCTGGTAGCACAGATACGCAGTATTTT. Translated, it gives CASSLEGAGSTDTQYF.

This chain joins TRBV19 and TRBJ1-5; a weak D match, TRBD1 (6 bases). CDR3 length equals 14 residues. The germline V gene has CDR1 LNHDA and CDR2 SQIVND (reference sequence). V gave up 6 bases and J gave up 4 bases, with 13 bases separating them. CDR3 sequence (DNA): TGTGCCAGTAGCCGGACAGCTTTGAATCAGCCCCAGCATTTT. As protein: CASSRTALNQPQHF.

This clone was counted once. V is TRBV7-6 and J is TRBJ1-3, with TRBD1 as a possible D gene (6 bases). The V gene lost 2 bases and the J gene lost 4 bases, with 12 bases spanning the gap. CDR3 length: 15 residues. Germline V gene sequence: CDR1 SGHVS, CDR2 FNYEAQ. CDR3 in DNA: TGTGCCAGCAGCTTAAACCCGGGGGGCGGAAACACCATATATTTT. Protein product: CASSLNPGGGNTIYF.

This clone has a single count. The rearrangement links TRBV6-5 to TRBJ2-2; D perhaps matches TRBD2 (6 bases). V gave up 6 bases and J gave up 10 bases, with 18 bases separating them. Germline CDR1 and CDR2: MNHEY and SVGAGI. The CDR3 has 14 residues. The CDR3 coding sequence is TGTGCCAGCAGACGTTCGGGGGTACCGGAGGAGCTGTTTTTT. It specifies CASRRSGVPEELFF.

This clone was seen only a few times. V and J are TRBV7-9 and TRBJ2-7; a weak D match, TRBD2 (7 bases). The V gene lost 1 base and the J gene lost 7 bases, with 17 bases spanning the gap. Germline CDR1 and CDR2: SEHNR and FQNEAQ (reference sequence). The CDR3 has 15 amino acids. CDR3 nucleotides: TGTGCCAGCAGCTTAGGAGGGGCGGGGGCGCGGGAGCAGTACTTC. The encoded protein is CASSLGGAGAREQYF.

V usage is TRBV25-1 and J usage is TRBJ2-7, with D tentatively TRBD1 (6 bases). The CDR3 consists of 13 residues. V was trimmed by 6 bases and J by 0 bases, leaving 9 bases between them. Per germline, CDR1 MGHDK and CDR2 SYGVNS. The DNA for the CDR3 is TGTGCCAGCAGCTCAGGGGACTCCTACGAGCAGTACTTC. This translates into CASSSGDSYEQYF.

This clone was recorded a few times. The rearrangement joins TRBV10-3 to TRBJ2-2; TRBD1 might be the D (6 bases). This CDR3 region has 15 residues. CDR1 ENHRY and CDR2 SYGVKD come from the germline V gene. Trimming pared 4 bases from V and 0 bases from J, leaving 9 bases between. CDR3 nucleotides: TGTGCCATCAGTGGGACAGCTACGAACACCGGGGAGCTGTTTTTT. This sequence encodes CAISGTATNTGELFF.

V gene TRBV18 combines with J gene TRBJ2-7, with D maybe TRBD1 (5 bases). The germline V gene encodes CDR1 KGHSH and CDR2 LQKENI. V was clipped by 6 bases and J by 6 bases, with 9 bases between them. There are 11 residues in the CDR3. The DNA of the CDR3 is TGTGCCAGCTCTCTGGGGCCCGAGCAGTACTTC. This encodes CASSLGPEQYF.

The CDR3 sequence is CSAGPGYDYGYTF. In DNA, the CDR3 is TGCAGCGCCGGTCCAGGGTATGACTATGGCTACACCTTC. The chain joins TRBV29-1 to TRBJ1-2, with D possibly TRBD1 on 5 matching bases. This CDR3 has 13 amino acids. The V end was cut by 7 bases, the J end by 3 bases, with 15 bases between. The germline V gene encodes CDR1 SQVTM and CDR2 ANQGSEA.

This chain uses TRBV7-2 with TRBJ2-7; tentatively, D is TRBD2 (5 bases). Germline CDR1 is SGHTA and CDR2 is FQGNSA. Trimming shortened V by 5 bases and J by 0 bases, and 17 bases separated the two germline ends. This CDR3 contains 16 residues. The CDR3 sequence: CASSPQSGWSSYEQYF. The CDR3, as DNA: TGTGCCAGCAGCCCCCAATCGGGGTGGAGCTCCTACGAGCAGTACTTC.

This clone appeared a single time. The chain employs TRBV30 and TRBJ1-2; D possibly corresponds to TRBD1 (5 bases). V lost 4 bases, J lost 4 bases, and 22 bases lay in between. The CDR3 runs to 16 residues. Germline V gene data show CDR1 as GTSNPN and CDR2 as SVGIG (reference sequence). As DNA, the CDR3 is TGTGCCTGGACCCCTTCTGGGCAGGGTGGTGTCTATGGCTACACCTTC. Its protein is CAWTPSGQGGVYGYTF.

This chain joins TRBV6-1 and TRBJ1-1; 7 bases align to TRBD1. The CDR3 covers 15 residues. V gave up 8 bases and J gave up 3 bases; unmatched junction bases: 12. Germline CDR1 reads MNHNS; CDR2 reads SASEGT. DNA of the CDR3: TGTGCCAGCCGCTTTAAAAGGACAGGAGACACTGAAGCTTTCTTT. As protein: CASRFKRTGDTEAFF.